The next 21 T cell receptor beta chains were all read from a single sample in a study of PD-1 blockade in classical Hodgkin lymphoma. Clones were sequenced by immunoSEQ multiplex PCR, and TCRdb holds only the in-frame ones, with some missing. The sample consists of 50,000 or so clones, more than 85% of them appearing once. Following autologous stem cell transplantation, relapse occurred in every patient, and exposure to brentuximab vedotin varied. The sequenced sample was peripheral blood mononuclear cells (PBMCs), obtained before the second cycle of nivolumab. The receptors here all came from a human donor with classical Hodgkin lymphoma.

The CDR3 DNA is TGTGCCAGCAGCTTTCGGGGACAGATTAAAAACATTCAGTACTTC. Translated, it gives CASSFRGQIKNIQYF. The rearrangement joins TRBV5-8 to TRBJ2-4; 7 bases line up with TRBD1. Germline CDR1 is SGHTS and CDR2 is YDEGEE. Trimming at V came to 2 bases and at J to 4 bases, leaving 6 bases not matched to a gene. CDR3 length: 15 residues.

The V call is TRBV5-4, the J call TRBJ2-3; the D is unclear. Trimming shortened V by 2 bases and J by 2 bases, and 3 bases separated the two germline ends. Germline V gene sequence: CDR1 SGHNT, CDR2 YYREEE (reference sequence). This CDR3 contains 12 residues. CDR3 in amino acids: CASSLLTDTQYF. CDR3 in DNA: TGTGCCAGCAGCTTACTCACAGATACGCAGTATTTT.

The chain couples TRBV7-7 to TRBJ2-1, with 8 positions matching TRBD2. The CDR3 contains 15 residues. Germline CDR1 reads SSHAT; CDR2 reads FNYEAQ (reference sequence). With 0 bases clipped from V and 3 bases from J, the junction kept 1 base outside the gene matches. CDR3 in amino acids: CASSLASGNYNEQFF. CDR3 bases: TGTGCCAGCAGCTTAGCTAGCGGGAACTACAATGAGCAGTTCTTC.

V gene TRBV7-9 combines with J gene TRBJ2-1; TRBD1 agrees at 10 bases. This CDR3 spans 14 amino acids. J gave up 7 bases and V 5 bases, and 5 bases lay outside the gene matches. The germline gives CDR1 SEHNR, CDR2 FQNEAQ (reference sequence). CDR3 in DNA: TGTGCCAGCAGCCCGTGGACAGGGGGGAATGAGCAGTTCTTC. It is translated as CASSPWTGGNEQFF.

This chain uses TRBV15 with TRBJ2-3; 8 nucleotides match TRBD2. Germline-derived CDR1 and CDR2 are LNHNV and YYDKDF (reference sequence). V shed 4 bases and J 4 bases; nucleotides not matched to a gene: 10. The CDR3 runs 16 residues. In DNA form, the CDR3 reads TGTGCCACCAGCATCCCAGCGGGAGTCGGCTCAGATACGCAGTATTTT. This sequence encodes CATSIPAGVGSDTQYF. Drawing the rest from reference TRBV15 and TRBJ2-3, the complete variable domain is DAMVIQNPRYQVTQFGKPVTLSCSQTLNHNVMYWYQQKSSQAPKLLFHYYDKDFNNEADTPDNFQSRRPNTSFCFLDIRSPGLGDTAMYLCATSIPAGVGSDTQYFGPGTRLTVL.

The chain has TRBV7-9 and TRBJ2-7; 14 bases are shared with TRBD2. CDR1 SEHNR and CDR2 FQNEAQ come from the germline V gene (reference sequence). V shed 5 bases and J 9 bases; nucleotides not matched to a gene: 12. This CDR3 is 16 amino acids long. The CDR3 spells CASSLPMGTSGSTQYF. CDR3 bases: TGTGCCAGCAGCCTACCAATGGGGACTAGCGGGAGTACGCAGTACTTC.

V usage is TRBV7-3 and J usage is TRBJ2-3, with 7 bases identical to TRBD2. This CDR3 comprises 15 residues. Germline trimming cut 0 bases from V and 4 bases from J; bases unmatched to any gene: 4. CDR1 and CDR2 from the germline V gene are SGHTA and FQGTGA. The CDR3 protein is CASSLTAGVADTQYF. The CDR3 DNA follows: TGTGCCAGCAGCTTAACGGCGGGAGTGGCAGATACGCAGTATTTT.

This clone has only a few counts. Written as DNA, the CDR3 is TGTGCCAGCAGGTCTAGGTCTAATTCAATCACAGATACGCAGTATTTT. It is translated as CASRSRSNSITDTQYF. The chain joins TRBV7-9 to TRBJ2-3; D is unclear. The CDR3 is 16 residues long. The germline V gene has CDR1 SEHNR and CDR2 FQNEAQ (reference sequence). V lost 6 bases to trimming and J lost 2 bases, with 18 bases between them.

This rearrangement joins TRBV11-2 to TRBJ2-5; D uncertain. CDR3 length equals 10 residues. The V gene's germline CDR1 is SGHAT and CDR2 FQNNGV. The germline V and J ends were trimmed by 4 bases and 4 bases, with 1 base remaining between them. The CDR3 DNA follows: TGTGCCAGCAGCTCAGAGACCCAGTACTTC. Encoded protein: CASSSETQYF.

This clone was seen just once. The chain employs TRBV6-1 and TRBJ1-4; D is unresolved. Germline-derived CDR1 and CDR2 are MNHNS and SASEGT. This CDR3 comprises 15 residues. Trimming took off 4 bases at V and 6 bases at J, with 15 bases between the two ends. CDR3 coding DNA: TGTGCCAGCAGTGCTCGGAGGGTTAGTGATGAAAAACTGTTTTTT. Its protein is CASSARRVSDEKLFF.

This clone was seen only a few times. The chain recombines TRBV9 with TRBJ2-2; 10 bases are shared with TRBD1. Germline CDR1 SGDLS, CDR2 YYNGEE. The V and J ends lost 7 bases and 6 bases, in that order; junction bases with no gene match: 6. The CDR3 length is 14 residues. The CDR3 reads CASSDRGRSGELFF. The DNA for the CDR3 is TGTGCCAGCTCCGACAGGGGGCGTTCCGGGGAGCTGTTTTTT.

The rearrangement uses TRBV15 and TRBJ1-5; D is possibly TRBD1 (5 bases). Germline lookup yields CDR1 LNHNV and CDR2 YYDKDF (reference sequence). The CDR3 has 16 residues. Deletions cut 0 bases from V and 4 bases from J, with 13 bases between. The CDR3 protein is CATSRDEGVGNQPQHF. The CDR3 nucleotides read TGTGCCACCAGCAGAGATGAAGGGGTTGGGAATCAGCCCCAGCATTTT.

CDR3 coding DNA: TGCGCCAGCAGCTTGGTGGCAGGCCAGGCCTACGAGCAGTACTTC. It encodes CASSLVAGQAYEQYF. V is TRBV5-1 and J is TRBJ2-7; D gene ambiguous. The germline V gene encodes CDR1 SGHRS and CDR2 YFSETQ. Deletions cut 0 bases from V and 2 bases from J, with 12 bases between. The CDR3 spans 15 residues.

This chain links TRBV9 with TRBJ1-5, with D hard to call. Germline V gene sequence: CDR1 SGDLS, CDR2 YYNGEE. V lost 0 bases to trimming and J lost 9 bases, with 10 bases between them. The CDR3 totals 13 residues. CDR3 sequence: CASSVDGLGPQHF. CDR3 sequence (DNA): TGTGCCAGCAGCGTAGACGGCCTGGGGCCCCAGCATTTT.

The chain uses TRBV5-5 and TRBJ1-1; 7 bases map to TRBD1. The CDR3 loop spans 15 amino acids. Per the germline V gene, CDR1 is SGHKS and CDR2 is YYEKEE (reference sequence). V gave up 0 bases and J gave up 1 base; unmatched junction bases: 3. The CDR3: CASSLVGTENTEAFF. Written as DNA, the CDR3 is TGTGCCAGCAGCTTGGTTGGGACAGAGAACACTGAAGCTTTCTTT.

The CDR3 reads CASSPGTSGYEQYF. CDR3 in DNA: TGTGCCAGCTCACCAGGGACTAGCGGTTACGAGCAGTACTTC. This chain links TRBV18 with TRBJ2-7; 11 bases are a match to TRBD2. Unmatched junction bases numbered 1, after V lost 2 bases and J lost 4 bases. This CDR3 is 14 amino acids long. Germline assignment: CDR1 KGHSH and CDR2 LQKENI.

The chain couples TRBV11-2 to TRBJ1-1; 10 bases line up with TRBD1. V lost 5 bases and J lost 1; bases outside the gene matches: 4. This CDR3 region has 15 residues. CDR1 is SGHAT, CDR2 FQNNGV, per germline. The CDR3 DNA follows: TGTGCCAGCAGCCGAGGACAGGGGGGGAACACTGAAGCTTTCTTT. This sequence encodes CASSRGQGGNTEAFF.

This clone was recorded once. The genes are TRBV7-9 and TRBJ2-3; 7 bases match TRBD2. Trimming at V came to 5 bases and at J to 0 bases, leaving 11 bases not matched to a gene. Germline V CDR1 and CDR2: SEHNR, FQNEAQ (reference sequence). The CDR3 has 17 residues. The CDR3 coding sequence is TGTGCCAGCAGCCCGCTTGTTGTAGCGGGTAGCACAGATACGCAGTATTTT. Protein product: CASSPLVVAGSTDTQYF.

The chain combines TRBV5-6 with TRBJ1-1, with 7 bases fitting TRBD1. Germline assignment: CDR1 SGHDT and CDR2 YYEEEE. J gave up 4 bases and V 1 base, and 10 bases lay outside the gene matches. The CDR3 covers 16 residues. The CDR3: CASSLNPTGASTEAFF. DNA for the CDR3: TGTGCCAGCAGCTTGAACCCTACAGGGGCGAGCACTGAAGCTTTCTTT.

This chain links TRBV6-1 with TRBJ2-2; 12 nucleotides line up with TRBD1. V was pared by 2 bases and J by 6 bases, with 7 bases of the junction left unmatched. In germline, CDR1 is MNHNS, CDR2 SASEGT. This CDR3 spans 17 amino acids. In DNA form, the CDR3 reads TGTGCCAGCAGTGAACGGGGACAGGGGGCCCTTCCCGGGGAGCTGTTTTTT. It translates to CASSERGQGALPGELFF.

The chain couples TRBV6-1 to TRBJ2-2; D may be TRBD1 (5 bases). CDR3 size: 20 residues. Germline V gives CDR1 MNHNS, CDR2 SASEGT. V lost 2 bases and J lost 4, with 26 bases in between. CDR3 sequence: CASSEFQGRNWVISTGELFF. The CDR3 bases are TGTGCCAGCAGTGAATTCCAGGGCAGGAATTGGGTCATAAGCACCGGGGAGCTGTTTTTT.